The 19 T cell receptor beta chains listed next were all sequenced from one sample in a study of blood T cell repertoires in COVID-19. Generated by immunoSEQ multiplex PCR, the TCRdb table keeps only in-frame clones and is missing some. The data hold 65,000 to 75,000 clones, with 80% to 85% observed a single time. Material: peripheral blood. Every receptor here comes from a woman aged 55-70 years with acute or convalescent COVID-19.

J is TRBJ2-7 and V is TRBV5-1, with D hard to call. The CDR3 is 13 amino acids. V dropped 6 bases and J dropped 1 base, with 11 bases sitting between them. In germline, CDR1 is SGHRS, CDR2 YFSETQ. The CDR3 nucleotides read TGCGCCAGCAATTCTCGAGGTTCCTACGAGCAGTACTTC. It codes for CASNSRGSYEQYF. Full variable domain (outside the CDR3, taken from reference TRBV5-1 and TRBJ2-7): KAGVTQTPRYLIKTRGQQVTLSCSPISGHRSVSWYQQTPGQGLQFLFEYFSETQRNKGNFPGRFSGRQFSNSRSEMNVSTLELGDSALYLCASNSRGSYEQYFGPGTRLTVT.

The table lists this clone with a count of one. The chain is built from TRBV9 and TRBJ1-4; 10 bases line up with TRBD1. CDR1 and CDR2 (germline): SGDLS, YYNGEE. The CDR3 is made up of 17 amino acids. V shed 0 bases and J 4 bases; nucleotides not matched to a gene: 6. CDR3 in amino acids: CASSVGQGARINEKLFF. CDR3 in DNA: TGTGCCAGCAGCGTAGGACAGGGGGCGCGTATTAATGAAAAACTGTTTTTT. Drawing the rest from reference TRBV9 and TRBJ1-4, the complete variable domain is DSGVTQTPKHLITATGQRVTLRCSPRSGDLSVYWYQQSLDQGLQFLIQYYNGEERAKGNILERFSAQQFPDLHSELNLSSLELGDSALYFCASSVGQGARINEKLFFGSGTQLSVL.

The chain uses TRBV19 and TRBJ1-1; D remains ambiguous. Germline CDR1 is LNHDA and CDR2 is SQIVND (reference sequence). V lost 0 bases and J 0 bases, leaving 11 bases between the germline ends. This CDR3 region has 16 residues. CDR3 sequence reads: CASSIDSGLMNTEAFF. DNA of the CDR3: TGTGCCAGTAGTATAGATTCAGGCCTCATGAACACTGAAGCTTTCTTT.

The genes are TRBV30 and TRBJ2-1; 9 bases are a match to TRBD2. V was pared by 2 bases and J by 10 bases, with 12 bases of the junction left unmatched. This CDR3 comprises 15 residues. Germline CDR1 is GTSNPN and CDR2 is SVGIG (reference sequence). CDR3 region: CAWSSSGGFTTEQFF. As DNA, the CDR3 is TGTGCCTGGAGTTCAAGCGGGGGGTTTACAACGGAGCAGTTCTTC.

The chain carries TRBV7-3 and TRBJ2-2; D gene unclear. CDR3 length: 13 residues. V dropped 3 bases and J dropped 5 bases, with 7 bases sitting between them. Germline lookup yields CDR1 SGHTA and CDR2 FQGTGA. The CDR3 spells CASSFIETGELFF. CDR3 bases: TGTGCCAGCAGCTTTATAGAAACCGGGGAGCTGTTTTTT.

This clone has just one count. The chain employs TRBV9 and TRBJ2-2, with a possible D match to TRBD2 (7 bases). The CDR3 loop spans 16 amino acids. The germline gives CDR1 SGDLS, CDR2 YYNGEE. V was cut by 4 bases and J by 6 bases, with 19 bases left in between. This CDR3 is CASSITTGGDAGELFF. Here the CDR3 DNA reads TGTGCCAGCAGCATTACCACGGGGGGCGACGCCGGGGAGCTGTTTTTT.

The V gene is TRBV19, the J gene TRBJ1-4; no clear D. CDR3 length: 13 residues. Deletions cut 7 bases from V and 8 bases from J, with 14 bases between. Per germline, CDR1 LNHDA and CDR2 SQIVND (reference sequence). The CDR3 protein is CASTNAPGEKLFF. CDR3 DNA: TGTGCCAGTACTAACGCCCCGGGGGAAAAACTGTTTTTT.

On this clone itself: Additional DNA sequences in this sample encode the identical CDR3. The J gene is TRBJ2-7, the V gene TRBV19, with 9 positions matching TRBD1. The CDR3 runs to 12 residues. The germline CDR1 and CDR2 sequences are LNHDA and SQIVND (reference sequence). V shed 5 bases and J 4 bases; nucleotides not matched to a gene: 0. For the CDR3, the DNA is TGTGCCAGTAGTGACAGGGGGTACGAGCAGTACTTC. Protein sequence: CASSDRGYEQYF.

J is TRBJ1-1 and V is TRBV7-8; 11 bases are shared with TRBD1. With V trimmed by 1 base and J by 8 bases, 3 bases remained unmatched. Germline V gives CDR1 SGHVS, CDR2 FQNEAQ. The CDR3 spans 14 residues. This CDR3 is CASSLGDRGFEAFF. CDR3 bases: TGTGCCAGCAGCTTAGGGGACAGGGGGTTCGAAGCTTTCTTT.

The chain employs TRBV6-5 and TRBJ1-3, with a weak D call TRBD1 (5 bases). Germline V gene data show CDR1 as MNHEY and CDR2 as SVGAGI. The CDR3 loop spans 15 amino acids. V lost 6 bases and J lost 4, with 16 bases in between. The CDR3 DNA sequence: TGTGCCAGCAGCGTAGACAGAGATAGAGGAAACACCATATATTTT. It codes for CASSVDRDRGNTIYF.

The chain carries TRBV30 and TRBJ1-1; no clear D gene. Trimming took 3 bases from V and 1 from J, leaving 9 bases between them. The CDR3 sequence is 13 residues long. The V gene's germline CDR1 is GTSNPN and CDR2 SVGIG (reference sequence). The CDR3 sequence: CAWRVPRNTEAFF. The CDR3 DNA follows: TGTGCCTGGAGAGTACCGAGGAACACTGAAGCTTTCTTT. The whole variable domain, filled in from reference TRBV30 and TRBJ1-1, reads SQTIHQWPATLVQPVGSPLSLECTVEGTSNPNLYWYRQAAGRGLQLLFYSVGIGQISSEVPQNLSASRPQDRQFILSSKKLLLSDSGFYLCAWRVPRNTEAFFGQGTRLTVV.

The rearrangement links TRBV24-1 to TRBJ2-2; TRBD1 might be the D (7 bases). Germline V CDR1 and CDR2: KGHDR, SFDVKD. The CDR3 totals 14 residues. V was clipped by 5 bases and J by 4 bases, with 10 bases between them. The CDR3 loop is CATSGQGGTGELFF. CDR3 sequence (DNA): TGTGCCACCAGTGGTCAGGGGGGCACCGGGGAGCTGTTTTTT.

The V call is TRBV2, the J call TRBJ1-1, with 11 bases matching TRBD1. The CDR3 length is 14 residues. The germline CDR1 and CDR2 sequences are SNHLY and FYNNEI. Unmatched junction bases numbered 5, after V lost 11 bases and J lost 0 bases. As DNA, the CDR3 is TGTGCCGGAGGGACAGGGGGGCTGAACACTGAAGCTTTCTTT. This codes for CAGGTGGLNTEAFF.

The rearrangement links TRBV6-4 to TRBJ2-7; a weak D match, TRBD2 (6 bases). The germline V gene has CDR1 MRHNA and CDR2 SNTAGT. This CDR3 is 15 amino acids long. The V end lost 10 bases, the J end lost 1 base, and 20 bases lay between the germline ends. The CDR3 DNA follows: TGTGCCACAGCAAAGGAGGCAGGGACTTCCTACGAGCAGTACTTC. Protein: CATAKEAGTSYEQYF.

The DNA for the CDR3 is TGCGCCAGCAGCTCGGGGACAGCCCTAGTTACAGATACGCAGTATTTT. Translated: CASSSGTALVTDTQYF. V is TRBV5-1 and J is TRBJ2-3; 7 bases align to TRBD1. Germline assignment: CDR1 SGHRS and CDR2 YFSETQ. With V trimmed by 3 bases and J by 3 bases, 10 bases remained unmatched. This CDR3 is 16 amino acids long.

The J gene is TRBJ1-1, the V gene TRBV19; maybe TRBD1 (5 bases). Germline V gene data show CDR1 as LNHDA and CDR2 as SQIVND (reference sequence). The V and J ends lost 7 bases and 5 bases respectively, with 11 bases between them. The CDR3 runs to 12 residues. The CDR3: CASTGLGTEAFF. DNA for the CDR3: TGTGCCAGTACAGGGCTTGGGACTGAAGCTTTCTTT.

The chain links TRBV19 to TRBJ1-2; 10 bases match TRBD1. The CDR3 length is 18 residues. The ends lost 5 bases at V and 2 bases at J; junction bases unmatched: 14. Germline V CDR1 and CDR2: LNHDA, SQIVND (reference sequence). CDR3 sequence: CASSLRTGGSLRNYGYTF. Here the CDR3 DNA reads TGTGCCAGTAGTCTGAGGACAGGGGGAAGCCTCAGAAACTATGGCTACACCTTC.

This clone was seen once. The chain joins TRBV5-4 to TRBJ2-7; TRBD1 aligns across 12 bases. The CDR3 has 15 amino acids. CDR1 is SGHNT and CDR2 is YYREEE in the germline V gene (reference sequence). Trimming at V came to 0 bases and at J to 5 bases, leaving 3 bases not matched to a gene. CDR3 amino acids: CASSLGGQGANEQYF. As DNA, the CDR3 is TGTGCCAGCAGCTTGGGGGGACAGGGGGCGAACGAGCAGTACTTC.

The chain joins TRBV6-4 to TRBJ1-5, with D unresolved. The V gene's germline CDR1 is MRHNA and CDR2 SNTAGT. Trimming shortened V by 0 bases and J by 4 bases, and 16 bases separated the two germline ends. The CDR3 sequence is 17 residues long. The chain's CDR3 is CASSDSGAPPCNQPQHF. CDR3 nucleotide sequence: TGTGCCAGCAGTGACTCTGGAGCCCCGCCGTGTAATCAGCCCCAGCATTTT.